This T cell receptor beta chain derives from a study of blood T cells in healthy people across ages. Alongside a J-beta primer mix, a sample-barcoded 5' primer served in a second PCR lasting about 7 to 11 cycles. The template-switch adaptor, which had 12 random nucleotides, put a tag on each cDNA molecule. TCRdb reprocessed the 5' RACE reads with MiXCR, giving one entry per CDR3 protein. In the table there are 750,000 to 850,000 distinct CDR3 sequences, 25% of which are singletons. With V trimmed by 3 bases and J by 4 bases, 11 bases remained unmatched. Looked up from germline, CDR1 is MNHEY and CDR2 is SMNVEV (reference sequence). This CDR3 is 17 amino acids long. Findings and caveats of the study: PBMC samples, being unsorted, prevented any conclusive comparison of naive and antigen-experienced cells.

With respect to this clonotype: Its antigen is unknown.

The same sample was also used in a study of T cells of mothers and their children. As that report states: Related mother-child pairs shared marginally more repertoire than unrelated pairs, though not significantly.

This chain joins TRBV27 and TRBJ2-2; 7 bases are shared with TRBD1. The TCR originated in a boy younger than 18 in good health. The specimen sequenced was blood. The CDR3 is CASSLGLRGRSTGELFF. The DNA of the CDR3 is TGTGCCAGCAGTTTGGGGTTAAGGGGGCGTAGCACCGGGGAGCTGTTTTTT.